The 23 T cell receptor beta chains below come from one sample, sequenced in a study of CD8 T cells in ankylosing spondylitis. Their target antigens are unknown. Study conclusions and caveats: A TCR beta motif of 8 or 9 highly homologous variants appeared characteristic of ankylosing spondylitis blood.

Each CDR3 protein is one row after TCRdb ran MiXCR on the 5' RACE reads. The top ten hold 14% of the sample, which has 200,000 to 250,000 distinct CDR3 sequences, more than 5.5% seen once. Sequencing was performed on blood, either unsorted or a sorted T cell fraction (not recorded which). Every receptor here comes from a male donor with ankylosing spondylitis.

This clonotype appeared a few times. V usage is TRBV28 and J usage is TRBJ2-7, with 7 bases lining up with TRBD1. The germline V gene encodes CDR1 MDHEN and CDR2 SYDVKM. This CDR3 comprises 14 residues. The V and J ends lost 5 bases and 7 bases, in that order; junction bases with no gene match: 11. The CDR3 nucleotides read TGTGCCAGCAGTCTCAGGGGGATACAGAGGGAGCAGTACTTC. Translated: CASSLRGIQREQYF.

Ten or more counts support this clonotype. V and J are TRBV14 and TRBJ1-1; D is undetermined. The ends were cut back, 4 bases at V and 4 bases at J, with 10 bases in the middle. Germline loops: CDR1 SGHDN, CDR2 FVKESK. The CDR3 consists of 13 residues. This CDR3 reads CASSPRSGTEAFF. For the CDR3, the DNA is TGTGCCAGCAGCCCCCGTTCCGGCACTGAAGCTTTCTTT.

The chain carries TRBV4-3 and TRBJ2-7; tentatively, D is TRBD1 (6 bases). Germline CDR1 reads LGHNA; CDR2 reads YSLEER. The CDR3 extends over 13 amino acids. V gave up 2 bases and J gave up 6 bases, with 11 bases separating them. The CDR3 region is CASSQWTDSEQYF. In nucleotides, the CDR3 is TGCGCCAGCAGCCAATGGACAGATTCCGAGCAGTACTTC.

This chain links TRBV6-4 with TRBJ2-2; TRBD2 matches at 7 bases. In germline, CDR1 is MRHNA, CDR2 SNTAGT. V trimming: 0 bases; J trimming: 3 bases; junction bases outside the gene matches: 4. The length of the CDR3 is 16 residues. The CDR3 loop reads CASSDSDGGYTGELFF. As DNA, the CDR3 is TGTGCCAGCAGTGACTCCGACGGGGGGTACACCGGGGAGCTGTTTTTT.

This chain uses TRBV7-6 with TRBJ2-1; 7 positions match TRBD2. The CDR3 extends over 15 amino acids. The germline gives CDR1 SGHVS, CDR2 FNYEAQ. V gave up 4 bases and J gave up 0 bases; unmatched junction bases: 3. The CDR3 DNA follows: TGTGCCAGCAGCTCGGGGGGTCGCTCCTACAATGAGCAGTTCTTC. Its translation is CASSSGGRSYNEQFF.

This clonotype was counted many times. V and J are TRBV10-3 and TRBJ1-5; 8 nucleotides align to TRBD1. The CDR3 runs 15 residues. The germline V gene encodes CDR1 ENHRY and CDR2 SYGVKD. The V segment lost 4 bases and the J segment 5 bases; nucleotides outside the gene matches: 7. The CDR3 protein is CAISGGSGGHQPQHF. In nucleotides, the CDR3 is TGTGCCATCAGTGGCGGGTCAGGGGGCCATCAGCCCCAGCATTTT.

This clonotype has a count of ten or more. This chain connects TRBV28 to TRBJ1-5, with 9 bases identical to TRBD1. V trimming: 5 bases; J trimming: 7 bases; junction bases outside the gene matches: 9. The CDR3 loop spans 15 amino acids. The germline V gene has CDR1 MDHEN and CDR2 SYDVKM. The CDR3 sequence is CASSPPQGARQPQHF. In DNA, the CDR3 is TGTGCCAGCAGTCCACCACAGGGGGCAAGGCAGCCCCAGCATTTT.

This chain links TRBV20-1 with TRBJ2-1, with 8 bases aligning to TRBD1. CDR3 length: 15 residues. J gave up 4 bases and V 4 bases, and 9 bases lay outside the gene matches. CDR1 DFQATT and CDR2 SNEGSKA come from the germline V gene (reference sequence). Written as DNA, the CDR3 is TGCAGTGCTACTAATCCGGGACAGGATTACAATGAGCAGTTCTTC. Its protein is CSATNPGQDYNEQFF.

For the CDR3, the DNA is TGTGCCAGCAGCCCAGTAAAACAGGGGGCGCGAAATTCACCCCTCCACTTT. Translated: CASSPVKQGARNSPLHF. The genes are TRBV3-1 and TRBJ1-6, with 9 bases lining up with TRBD1. CDR3 length: 17 amino acids. Germline loops: CDR1 LGHDT, CDR2 YNNKEL (reference sequence). Trimming removed 4 bases from V and 7 bases from J; junction bases left unmatched: 11.

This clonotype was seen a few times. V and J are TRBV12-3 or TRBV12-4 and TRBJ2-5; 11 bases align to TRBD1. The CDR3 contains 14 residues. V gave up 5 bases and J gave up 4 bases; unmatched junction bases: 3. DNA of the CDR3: TGTGCCAGCAGTCCGGGACAGGGGGGAGAGACCCAGTACTTC. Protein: CASSPGQGGETQYF.

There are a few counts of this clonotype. The CDR3 nucleotides read TGTGCCAGCAGTTTCCGACTAGCCACCTACGAGCAGTACTTC. Its protein product is CASSFRLATYEQYF. The chain has TRBV28 and TRBJ2-7, with 7 bases that match TRBD2. Trimming took 3 bases from V and 2 from J; bases not matched to a gene: 4. Germline lookup yields CDR1 MDHEN and CDR2 SYDVKM. This CDR3 spans 14 amino acids.

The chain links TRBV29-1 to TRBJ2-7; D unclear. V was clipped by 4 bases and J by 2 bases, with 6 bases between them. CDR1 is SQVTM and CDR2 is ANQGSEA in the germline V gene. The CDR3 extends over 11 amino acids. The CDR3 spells CSVADAYEQYF. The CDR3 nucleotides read TGCAGCGTTGCCGATGCCTACGAGCAGTACTTC.

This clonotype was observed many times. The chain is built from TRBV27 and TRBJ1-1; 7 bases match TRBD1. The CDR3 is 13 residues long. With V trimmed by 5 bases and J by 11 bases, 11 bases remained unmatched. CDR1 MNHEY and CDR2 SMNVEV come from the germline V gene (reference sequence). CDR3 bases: TGTGCCAGCAGTCCCGACAGGGAGTTTGGGGCTTTCTTT. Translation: CASSPDREFGAFF.

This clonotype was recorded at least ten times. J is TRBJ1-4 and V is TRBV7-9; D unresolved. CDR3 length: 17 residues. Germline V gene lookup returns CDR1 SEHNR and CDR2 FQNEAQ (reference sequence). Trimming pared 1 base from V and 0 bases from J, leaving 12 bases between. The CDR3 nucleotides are TGTGCCAGCAGCTTAGTTTCGGTTTGGGCAACTAATGAAAAACTGTTTTTT. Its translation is CASSLVSVWATNEKLFF.

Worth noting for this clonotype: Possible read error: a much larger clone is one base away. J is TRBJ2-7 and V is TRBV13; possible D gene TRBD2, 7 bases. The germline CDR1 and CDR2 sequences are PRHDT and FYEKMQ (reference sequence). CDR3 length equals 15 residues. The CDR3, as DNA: TGTGGCAGCAGCTTAAGCCGGGGGGCCTTGGACGAGCAGTACTTC. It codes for CGSSLSRGALDEQYF.

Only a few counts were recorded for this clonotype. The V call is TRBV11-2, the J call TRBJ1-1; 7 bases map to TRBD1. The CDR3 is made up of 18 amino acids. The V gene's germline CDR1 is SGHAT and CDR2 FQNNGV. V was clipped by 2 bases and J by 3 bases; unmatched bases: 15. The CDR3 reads CASSLSPRQGSLDTEAFF. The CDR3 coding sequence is TGTGCCAGCAGCTTAAGTCCGAGACAGGGTAGTTTAGACACTGAAGCTTTCTTT.

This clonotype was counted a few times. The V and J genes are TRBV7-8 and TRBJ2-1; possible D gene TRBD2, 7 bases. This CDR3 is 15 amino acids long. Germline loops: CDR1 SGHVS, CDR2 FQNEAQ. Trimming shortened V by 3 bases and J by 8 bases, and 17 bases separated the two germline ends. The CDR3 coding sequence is TGTGCCAGCAGCTTCGAGGGGGGAGGGAGGGATGAGCAGTTCTTC. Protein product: CASSFEGGGRDEQFF.

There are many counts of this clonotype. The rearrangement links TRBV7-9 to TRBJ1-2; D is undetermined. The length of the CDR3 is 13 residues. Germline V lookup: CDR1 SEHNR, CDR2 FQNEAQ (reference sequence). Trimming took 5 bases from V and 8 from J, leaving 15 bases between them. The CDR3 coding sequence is TGTGCCAGCAGCATGGGGATGAGAGGAGGCTACACCTTC. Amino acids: CASSMGMRGGYTF.

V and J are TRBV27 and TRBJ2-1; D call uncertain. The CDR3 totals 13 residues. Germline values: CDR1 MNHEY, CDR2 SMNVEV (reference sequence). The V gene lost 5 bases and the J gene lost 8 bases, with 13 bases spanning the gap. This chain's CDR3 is CASSPAPMDEQFF. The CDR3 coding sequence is TGTGCCAGCAGTCCCGCCCCTATGGATGAGCAGTTCTTC.

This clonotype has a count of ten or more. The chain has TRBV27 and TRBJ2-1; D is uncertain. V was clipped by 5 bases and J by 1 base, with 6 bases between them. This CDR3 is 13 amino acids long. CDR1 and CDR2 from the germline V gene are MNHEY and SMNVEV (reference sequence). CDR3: CASSAYSYNEQFF. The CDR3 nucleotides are TGTGCCAGCAGTGCTTATTCCTACAATGAGCAGTTCTTC.

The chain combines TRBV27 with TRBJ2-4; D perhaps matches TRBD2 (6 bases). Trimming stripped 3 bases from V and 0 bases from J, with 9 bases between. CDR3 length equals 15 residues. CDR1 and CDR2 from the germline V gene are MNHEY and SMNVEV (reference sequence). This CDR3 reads CASSFSGLAKNIQYF. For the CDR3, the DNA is TGTGCCAGCAGTTTTAGCGGTCTAGCCAAAAACATTCAGTACTTC.

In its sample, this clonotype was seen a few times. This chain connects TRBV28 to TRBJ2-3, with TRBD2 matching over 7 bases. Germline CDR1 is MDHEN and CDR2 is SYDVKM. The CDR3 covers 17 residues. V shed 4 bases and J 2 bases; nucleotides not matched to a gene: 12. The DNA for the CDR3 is TGTGCCAGCAGTTCCCCTATACTAGCGAGGCACACAGATACGCAGTATTTT. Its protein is CASSSPILARHTDTQYF.

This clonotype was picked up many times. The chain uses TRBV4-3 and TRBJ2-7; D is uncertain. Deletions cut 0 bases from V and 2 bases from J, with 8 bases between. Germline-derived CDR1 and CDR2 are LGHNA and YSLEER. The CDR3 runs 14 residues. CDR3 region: CASSQDFPAYEQYF. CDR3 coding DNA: TGCGCCAGCAGCCAAGACTTTCCGGCCTACGAGCAGTACTTC.